This T cell receptor (beta chain) was documented in a study of T cell repertoires in cytomegalovirus infection. Study context: CMV epitopes that were recently identified and HLA-C-restricted were used alongside well-studied HLA-B-restricted ones. In public TCR beta signatures, there were indications of both CMV infection and matching HLA type. Study-level results: Dominating the ex vivo response were HLA-C-restricted CMV-specific TCR beta clonotypes. Totalled public TCR beta family frequency picked out people who carried CMV plus the relevant HLA.

The germline V gene encodes CDR1 MNHEY and CDR2 SVGAGI. V shed 6 bases and J shed 2 bases, with 10 bases lying between them. There are 13 residues in the CDR3. With respect to this clonotype: The antigen is not known.

TCRdb reprocessed the reads via MiXCR and lists one record per CDR3 protein. The table has about 55,000 distinct CDR3 sequences, about a fifth seen once. This clonotype was obtained from a human donor in good health (CMV status not recorded). Some clones in this sample may be carry-over from other donors' samples. The specimen was CD8+ T cells from cultured PBMCs, collected from culture after CMV antigen stimulation. The chain joins TRBV6-5 to TRBJ1-1; D might be TRBD1 (6 bases). The CDR3 reads CASSYRVNTEAFF. The CDR3 DNA follows: TGTGCCAGCAGCTACAGGGTAAACACTGAAGCTTTCTTT.